The clone carrying this T cell receptor beta chain has a handful of counts. The antigen remains unidentified. The sample belongs to a study of T-cell memory formation after mild COVID-19. Study summary: Clustering of TCRs was largely donor specific.

MiXCR, run by TCRdb on the 5' RACE reads, gives a single entry per CDR3 protein. The data hold fewer than 95,000 distinct CDR3 sequences, with over 12% observed a single time. Whole-study results and caveats: Researchers found some responding clones in pre-infection memory, a sign that cross-reactive memory joined. The authors left the SARS-CoV-2 specificity of second-wave clones peaking on day 37 unconfirmed.

Sequenced input: PBMCs or a T cell subset sorted from them (not recorded which). This clonotype originated in a man between 18 and 35 years old who had mild COVID-19 (a few samples of this study predate the infection). Cell type and time point are not known.

The CDR3 sequence: CASGVGGTTYTDTQYF. CDR3 DNA sequence: TGTGCCAGCGGGGTCGGGGGGACTACGTACACAGATACGCAGTATTTT. The V gene is TRBV12-3 or TRBV12-4, the J gene TRBJ2-3, with 7 nucleotides matching TRBD2. This CDR3 is 16 amino acids long. The V and J ends lost 8 bases and 2 bases, in that order; junction bases with no gene match: 13.